The TCR beta chain under discussion was sequenced for a study of B cell selection in AIRE deficiency. Method: immunoSEQ multiplex PCR; TCRdb's copy keeps in-frame clones and lacks some. The sample lists over 20,000 clones, roughly 90% occurring once. Trimming took 8 bases from V and 3 from J; bases not matched to a gene: 13. From germline, CDR1 is SGHAT and CDR2 FQNNGV. This CDR3 comprises 17 residues. Sorted regulatory T cells were CD4-positive, CD25-high and CD127-low or negative. Study results and caveats: Only 9.3% of some 3,300 shared Treg sequences were patient-specific; 30% to 40% healthy-specific. Roughly 31% of healthy-donor shared Treg TCRbeta sequences appeared in patient Tconv cells.

In the case of this clone: Its antigen is not identified.

The sample taken for sequencing was CD4+CD25+ Tregs sorted from PBMCs. The origin of this receptor is a human donor in good health. V usage is TRBV11-2 and J usage is TRBJ2-5, with TRBD2 matching 12 bases. CDR3 in amino acids: CASAPTASGGAKETQYF. The CDR3 DNA is TGTGCCAGCGCTCCTACGGCTAGCGGGGGGGCAAAAGAGACCCAGTACTTC.